This T cell receptor (beta chain) was retrieved from a study of blood T cell repertoires in COVID-19. Study in general: Sources were T cells, B-cell-depleted T cells, or PBMCs; the material itself was cDNA or gDNA.

J gave up 5 bases and V 4 bases, and 7 bases lay outside the gene matches. Looked up from germline, CDR1 is LGHNA and CDR2 is YNFKEQ. The CDR3 loop spans 14 amino acids. In the authors' workflow: Reference gene primer amplification in the assay estimated nucleated cell counts. TCRdb's copy holds only in-frame clones and misses some; the assay was immunoSEQ multiplex PCR. V and J calls and clone size come straight from that table; D and trimming were deduced from the DNA. The table lists about 36,000 clones, just over 90% of them singletons, with around 5% in the top ten. The sequence was collected from a human donor in a cohort sampled during active COVID-19. This rearrangement joins TRBV4-2 to TRBJ2-5; 7 bases align to TRBD1. Sequencing was carried out using peripheral blood. Here the CDR3 reads CASSPGQPQETQYF. Here the CDR3 DNA reads TGTGCCAGCAGCCCGGGACAGCCTCAGGAGACCCAGTACTTC.